Shown below are 24 T cell receptor beta chains from a single sample sequenced in a study of T-cell memory formation after mild COVID-19. TCRdb recomputed calls from the 5' RACE reads with MiXCR, one row per CDR3 protein. This sample has 250,000 to 350,000 distinct CDR3 sequences, with roughly an eighth found just once. The sample was PBMCs or a T cell subset sorted from them (not recorded which). The receptors shown here come from a man aged 18 to 29 who had mild COVID-19 (a few samples of this study predate the infection). Cell type and time point are not known.

This clonotype was seen many times. This rearrangement joins TRBV28 to TRBJ2-7, with a tentative D call TRBD1 (5 bases). The CDR3 contains 15 residues. Germline assignment: CDR1 MDHEN and CDR2 SYDVKM. Deletions cut 3 bases from V and 5 bases from J, with 17 bases between. CDR3 loop: CASSFFRQGGHEQYV. The CDR3 DNA is TGTGCCAGCAGTTTCTTCCGGCAGGGTGGACACGAGCAGTACGTC.

This clonotype was found a few times. The chain links TRBV5-6 to TRBJ2-5, with D hard to call. Trimming pared 2 bases from V and 3 bases from J, leaving 8 bases between. The V gene's germline CDR1 is SGHDT and CDR2 YYEEEE. CDR3 length equals 13 residues. This CDR3 reads CASSFSPKETQYF. DNA for the CDR3: TGTGCCAGCAGCTTCTCCCCTAAAGAGACCCAGTACTTC. The full variable domain, completed using reference TRBV5-6 and TRBJ2-5, is DAGVTQSPTHLIKTRGQQVTLRCSPKSGHDTVSWYQQALGQGPQFIFQYYEEEERQRGNFPDRFSGHQFPNYSSELNVNALLLGDSALYLCASSFSPKETQYFGPGTRLLVL.

The rearrangement joins TRBV30 to TRBJ2-1; unclear D gene. The V end lost 4 bases, the J end lost 7 bases, and 14 bases lay between the germline ends. The CDR3 length is 13 residues. Germline loops: CDR1 GTSNPN, CDR2 SVGIG (reference sequence). The CDR3 DNA follows: TGTGCCTGGACACGGAATATTCAAAATGAGCAGTTCTTC. It codes for CAWTRNIQNEQFF.

Only a few counts were recorded for this clonotype. The V call is TRBV20-1, the J call TRBJ2-5, with TRBD2 identical over 7 bases. J gave up 10 bases and V 1 base, and 9 bases lay outside the gene matches. This CDR3 has 13 amino acids. CDR1 and CDR2 (germline): DFQATT, SNEGSKA (reference sequence). DNA for the CDR3: TGCAGTGCTAGAGTCGACGGGACTAATATCCAGTACTTC. Encoded protein: CSARVDGTNIQYF.

The CDR3: CASSVGVLQETQYF. DNA for the CDR3: TGTGCCAGCAGCGTAGGGGTCCTTCAAGAGACCCAGTACTTC. The chain recombines TRBV9 with TRBJ2-5; the D is unclear. CDR1 SGDLS and CDR2 YYNGEE come from the germline V gene. The CDR3 has 14 amino acids. The V end lost 0 bases, the J end lost 2 bases, and 8 bases lay between the germline ends.

With respect to this clonotype: A read error may produce the germline difference seen at one junction end. V gene TRBV2 combines with J gene TRBJ2-5; TRBD1 agrees at 9 bases. The CDR3 is 14 residues long. Germline values: CDR1 SNHLY, CDR2 FYNNEI. The CDR3 region has the DNA TGTGCCAGCAATGAACAGGGGGCCGATGGGACCCAGTACTTC. Its translation: CASNEQGADGTQYF.

This clonotype has a handful of counts. The rearrangement links TRBV2 to TRBJ2-2, with D perhaps matching TRBD2 (6 bases). This CDR3 is built from 13 residues. The V end was cut by 10 bases, the J end by 3 bases, with 12 bases between. Germline-derived CDR1 and CDR2 are SNHLY and FYNNEI. The CDR3 coding sequence is TGTGCCACCACCAGGGACTACACCGGGGAGCTGTTTTTT. Protein product: CATTRDYTGELFF. The full variable domain, completed using reference TRBV2 and TRBJ2-2, is EPEVTQTPSHQVTQMGQEVILRCVPISNHLYFYWYRQILGQKVEFLVSFYNNEISEKSEIFDDQFSVERPDGSNFTLKIRSTKLEDSAMYFCATTRDYTGELFFGEGSRLTVL.

V and J are TRBV29-1 and TRBJ2-5; 12 nucleotides align to TRBD2. Trimming at V came to 6 bases and at J to 5 bases, leaving 13 bases not matched to a gene. This CDR3 has 16 residues. Per germline, CDR1 SQVTM and CDR2 ANQGSEA. CDR3 in DNA: TGCAGCGTCTCCCAGACTAGCGGGGGCCAGGGGGAGACCCAGTACTTC. It translates to CSVSQTSGGQGETQYF.

This clonotype came up many times. The gene calls are TRBV4-3 and TRBJ2-3; TRBD2 is a possible D gene (5 bases). The germline V gene encodes CDR1 LGHNA and CDR2 YSLEER. This CDR3 has 13 amino acids. V was clipped by 4 bases and J by 5 bases, with 10 bases between them. The CDR3 reads CASSPGYEDTQYF. CDR3 in DNA: TGCGCCAGCAGCCCGGGGTACGAAGATACGCAGTATTTT.

This sequence joins TRBV7-9 and TRBJ1-6; D perhaps matches TRBD1 (6 bases). V was clipped by 4 bases and J by 7 bases, with 14 bases between them. The V gene's germline CDR1 is SEHNR and CDR2 FQNEAQ (reference sequence). There are 15 residues in the CDR3. The CDR3 sequence: CASSSRTVLNSPLHF. The DNA of the CDR3 is TGTGCCAGCAGCTCCCGGACAGTCCTCAATTCACCCCTCCACTTT.

This clonotype showed up many times. This rearrangement joins TRBV24-1 to TRBJ2-3; no clear D gene. The CDR3 length is 14 residues. Trimming shortened V by 3 bases and J by 4 bases, and 10 bases separated the two germline ends. Germline CDR1 is KGHDR and CDR2 is SFDVKD. The CDR3 DNA reads as TGTGCCACCAGTGATCAGGTGGATCCAGATACGCAGTATTTT. This sequence encodes CATSDQVDPDTQYF.

This clonotype showed up many times. This chain links TRBV6-6 with TRBJ2-1; 8 bases line up with TRBD2. Trimming removed 9 bases from V and 2 bases from J; junction bases left unmatched: 6. The CDR3 loop spans 14 amino acids. The V gene's germline CDR1 is MNHNY and CDR2 SVGAGI (reference sequence). Here the CDR3 reads CASEAGGTYNEQFF. The DNA for the CDR3 is TGTGCCAGTGAGGCGGGGGGCACCTACAATGAGCAGTTCTTC.

The chain combines TRBV6-5 with TRBJ2-7, with unresolved D. CDR3 length: 16 residues. Germline values: CDR1 MNHEY, CDR2 SVGAGI. V was cut by 0 bases and J by 0 bases, with 12 bases left in between. The CDR3 DNA reads TGTGCCAGCAGTTACTCGACACGTCCTAGCTCCTACGAGCAGTACTTC. As protein: CASSYSTRPSSYEQYF.

The chain couples TRBV7-2 to TRBJ2-7; TRBD2 is a possible D gene (6 bases). Per germline, CDR1 SGHTA and CDR2 FQGNSA. Trimming removed 0 bases at V and 1 base at J, with 10 bases between. The CDR3 has 15 residues. The CDR3 is CASSLAAGFSYEQYF. The CDR3 nucleotides read TGTGCCAGCAGCTTAGCCGCGGGGTTTTCCTACGAGCAGTACTTC.

This chain uses TRBV3-1 with TRBJ2-7, with a tentative D call TRBD2 (5 bases). The germline V gene has CDR1 LGHDT and CDR2 YNNKEL (reference sequence). The V gene lost 1 base and the J gene lost 2 bases, with 12 bases spanning the gap. The CDR3 is 15 amino acids. CDR3 nucleotide sequence: TGTGCCAGCAGCCAAGGTAGCGACGCCGCCTACGAGCAGTACGTC. Translating gives CASSQGSDAAYEQYV.

This chain uses TRBV3-1 with TRBJ1-6; D gene ambiguous. The CDR3 totals 14 residues. V shed 2 bases and J shed 9 bases, with 11 bases lying between them. Germline V gene lookup returns CDR1 LGHDT and CDR2 YNNKEL (reference sequence). CDR3 sequence reads: CASSQTSTGSPLHF. The CDR3 DNA follows: TGTGCCAGCAGCCAAACATCTACGGGTTCACCCCTCCACTTT.

This clonotype was seen repeatedly, ten times or more. The chain links TRBV5-4 to TRBJ1-1; possible D gene TRBD1, 5 bases. V lost 6 bases and J lost 3, with 18 bases in between. This CDR3 is 15 amino acids long. Looked up from germline, CDR1 is SGHNT and CDR2 is YYREEE (reference sequence). The CDR3 DNA is TGTGCCAGCAACCTACTGGGCAGGGTAGACACTGAAGCTTTCTTT. Translated: CASNLLGRVDTEAFF.

V is TRBV18 and J is TRBJ2-1; TRBD1 might be the D (6 bases). The CDR3 extends over 16 amino acids. V lost 3 bases and J lost 8, with 20 bases in between. In germline, CDR1 is KGHSH, CDR2 LQKENI. CDR3 nucleotide sequence: TGTGCCAGCTCACCGTGGACAGCCACCTCGGGACATGAGCAGTTCTTC. Its protein product is CASSPWTATSGHEQFF.

This clonotype was observed a handful of times. The chain couples TRBV3-1 to TRBJ2-5; TRBD2 matches at 7 bases. Germline V CDR1 and CDR2: LGHDT, YNNKEL (reference sequence). This CDR3 is built from 13 residues. V dropped 5 bases and J dropped 3; count of bases not matched to a gene: 3. In nucleotides, the CDR3 is TGTGCCAGCAGCACTAGCGTAAAAGAGACCCAGTACTTC. This gives the protein CASSTSVKETQYF.

This clonotype turned up a few times. This chain links TRBV4-3 with TRBJ1-1; no reliable D call. CDR1 and CDR2 from the germline V gene are LGHNA and YSLEER. CDR3 length: 14 residues. V lost 1 base to trimming and J lost 3 bases, with 9 bases between them. In nucleotides, the CDR3 is TGCGCCAGCAGCCAAGTGGCAGGCGACACTGAAGCTTTCTTT. It specifies CASSQVAGDTEAFF.

V usage is TRBV5-1 and J usage is TRBJ2-2, with 10 bases that match TRBD1. J gave up 4 bases and V 7 bases, and 10 bases lay outside the gene matches. CDR3 length equals 16 residues. Germline V CDR1 and CDR2: SGHRS, YFSETQ. CDR3 protein: CASGKLDRGITGELFF. Here the CDR3 DNA reads TGCGCCAGCGGCAAGTTGGACAGGGGGATCACCGGGGAGCTGTTTTTT.

This clonotype was seen only a few times. The CDR3 reads CASTTRGPEAFF. CDR3 sequence (DNA): TGTGCCAGCACCACGCGGGGGCCCGAAGCTTTCTTT. The chain joins TRBV5-8 to TRBJ1-1; the D gene is possibly TRBD1 (6 bases). The germline CDR1 and CDR2 sequences are SGHTS and YDEGEE. There are 12 residues in the CDR3. V was cut by 6 bases and J by 8 bases, with 14 bases left in between.

The chain is built from TRBV14 and TRBJ2-5; D may be TRBD2 (7 bases). V was cut by 4 bases and J by 10 bases, with 19 bases left in between. The germline gives CDR1 SGHDN, CDR2 FVKESK. This CDR3 region has 14 residues. The CDR3 nucleotides are TGTGCCAGCAGCCTGGGGGCGGGAGCCCGCGGCCAGTACTTC. It specifies CASSLGAGARGQYF.

A few counts support this clonotype. The chain recombines TRBV28 with TRBJ1-2; D unclear. CDR1 and CDR2 (germline): MDHEN, SYDVKM. The CDR3 spans 15 residues. V was shortened by 5 bases and J by 1 base, with 14 bases between the two germline ends. The CDR3 DNA reads as TGTGCCAGCAGTACCCTGACGGAAATTAACTATGGCTACACCTTC. Its protein product is CASSTLTEINYGYTF.